The rows below give T cell receptor beta chains drawn from one sample of a study of CD8+CD57+ T cells in acquired aplastic anemia. TCRdb re-derived calls from the reads in MiXCR, one entry per CDR3 protein. Of roughly 250,000 distinct CDR3 sequences detected, approximately 45% appear once; the ten largest clones hold 7.8%. The specimen was sorted CD4+, CD8+, or CD8+CD57+ T cells (not recorded which) from PBMCs. The receptors come from a human donor with aplastic anemia. The CDR3 runs from the conserved cysteine through the conserved F or W. A D gene is named only where the DNA matches it firmly. Rows give clone size only sometimes, using once, few, many, or a class for an expanded clone.

CDR3nt: TGTGCCAGCAGCTTCGATGGACTCACCGGCACTGAAGCTTTCTTT
CDR3aa: CASSFDGLTGTEAFF
d_gene: .
abundance: many
v_gene: TRBV7-8
j_gene: TRBJ1-1

CDR3nt: TGCGCCAGCAGCTTGGACCAGGGATCGGAGTACAATGAGCAGTTCTTC
CDR3aa: CASSLDQGSEYNEQFF
d_gene: .
abundance: .
v_gene: TRBV5-1
j_gene: TRBJ2-1

CDR3nt: TGCAGTGCTAGATCAGGGGGGAGCTCCTACAATGAGCAGTTCTTC
CDR3aa: CSARSGGSSYNEQFF
d_gene: .
abundance: many
v_gene: TRBV20-1
j_gene: TRBJ2-1

CDR3nt: TGTGCCAGCACCCCGGGGGCAGAATACGAGCAGTACTTC
CDR3aa: CASTPGAEYEQYF
d_gene: .
abundance: .
v_gene: TRBV7-2
j_gene: TRBJ2-7

CDR3nt: TGTGCCACCAGCAGAGATCGCAAACAGGGCGGGGGGATGAACACTGAAGCTTTCTTT
CDR3aa: CATSRDRKQGGGMNTEAFF
d_gene: .
abundance: .
v_gene: TRBV15
j_gene: TRBJ1-1

CDR3nt: TGCAGTGCTCTCAAGGACCAAGAGACCCAGTACTTC
CDR3aa: CSALKDQETQYF
d_gene: .
abundance: .
v_gene: TRBV20-1
j_gene: TRBJ2-5

CDR3nt: TGTGCCAGCAGCGTAGGGCAGGGGGCGGCTGAGCAGTTCTTC
CDR3aa: CASSVGQGAAEQFF
d_gene: TRBD1
abundance: once
v_gene: TRBV9
j_gene: TRBJ2-1

CDR3nt: TGTGCCAGCAGCCAAGCCGGATTCCCCGAGGGTGGCTACACCTTC
CDR3aa: CASSQAGFPEGGYTF
d_gene: .
abundance: .
v_gene: TRBV4-2
j_gene: TRBJ1-2

CDR3nt: TGTGCCACCAGCAGTCCTCAGGGAAGCTATGGCTACACCTTC
CDR3aa: CATSSPQGSYGYTF
d_gene: .
abundance: .
v_gene: TRBV15
j_gene: TRBJ1-2

CDR3nt: TGTGGCAGCAGCGTAGAGGGGAGGGGGACTGAAGCTTTTTTT
CDR3aa: CGSSVEGRGTEAFF
d_gene: .
abundance: .
v_gene: TRBV9
j_gene: TRBJ1-1

CDR3nt: TGTGCCAGCAGCCCCATGGACAGGGGGATTGAGGGCTACACCTTC
CDR3aa: CASSPMDRGIEGYTF
d_gene: TRBD1
abundance: many
v_gene: TRBV2
j_gene: TRBJ1-2

CDR3nt: TGTGCCAGCAGTTTTATTGGGCAGATCCTTGGCAATGAGCAGTTCTTC
CDR3aa: CASSFIGQILGNEQFF
d_gene: .
abundance: once
v_gene: TRBV12-3/TRBV12-4
j_gene: TRBJ2-1

CDR3nt: TGTGCCAGTAATGGGGGGCGTACTGAAGCTTTCTTT
CDR3aa: CASNGGRTEAFF
d_gene: .
abundance: .
v_gene: TRBV19
j_gene: TRBJ1-1

CDR3nt: TGTGCCAGCAGTTACTCTAGGTTCAGAACCTACGAGCAGTACTTC
CDR3aa: CASSYSRFRTYEQYF
d_gene: .
abundance: many
v_gene: TRBV6-6
j_gene: TRBJ2-7

CDR3nt: TGTGCCAGCAGCCGAAGCGGGACAGAAACCTACGAGCAGTACTTC
CDR3aa: CASSRSGTETYEQYF
d_gene: .
abundance: .
v_gene: TRBV5-5
j_gene: TRBJ2-7

CDR3nt: TGTGCCAGCAGTTTAGGGAACAGCAATCAGCCCCAGCATTTT
CDR3aa: CASSLGNSNQPQHF
d_gene: .
abundance: many
v_gene: TRBV12-3/TRBV12-4
j_gene: TRBJ1-5

CDR3nt: TGTGCCAGCAGTCCATACAGCTACGAGCAGTACTTC
CDR3aa: CASSPYSYEQYF
d_gene: .
abundance: .
v_gene: TRBV28
j_gene: TRBJ2-7

CDR3nt: TGTGCCAGCAGCCAAGTAGGGGGACAGGGCAGGGACGAGCAGTACTTC
CDR3aa: CASSQVGGQGRDEQYF
d_gene: TRBD1
abundance: .
v_gene: TRBV7-9
j_gene: TRBJ2-7

CDR3nt: TGTGCCACCAGTGAAGGGTACAATGAGCAGTTCTTC
CDR3aa: CATSEGYNEQFF
d_gene: .
abundance: many
v_gene: TRBV24-1
j_gene: TRBJ2-1

CDR3nt: TGTGCCAGCAGCCAAGACTTGGACGAGCAGTACTTC
CDR3aa: CASSQDLDEQYF
d_gene: .
abundance: few
v_gene: TRBV2
j_gene: TRBJ2-7

CDR3nt: TGTGCCAGCAGCAATGGCAGACTCTACGAGCAGTACTTC
CDR3aa: CASSNGRLYEQYF
d_gene: .
abundance: few
v_gene: TRBV27
j_gene: TRBJ2-7

CDR3nt: TGTGCCAGCAGCTCGATGCGGACTACGGACTACGAGCAGTACTTC
CDR3aa: CASSSMRTTDYEQYF
d_gene: .
abundance: few
v_gene: TRBV7-9
j_gene: TRBJ2-7

CDR3nt: TGTGCCAGCAGACCTCTAGCGGGAGGGCCGAATGAGCAGTTCTTC
CDR3aa: CASRPLAGGPNEQFF
d_gene: TRBD2
abundance: many
v_gene: TRBV13
j_gene: TRBJ2-1

CDR3nt: TGTGCCAGCAGCAGTGGACAGATAAACACTGAAGCTTTCTTT
CDR3aa: CASSSGQINTEAFF
d_gene: .
abundance: few
v_gene: TRBV12-3/TRBV12-4
j_gene: TRBJ1-1

CDR3nt: TGTGCCAGCAATAGGGAGGTGGGGCCGAACGAGCAGTTCTTC
CDR3aa: CASNREVGPNEQFF
d_gene: .
abundance: .
v_gene: TRBV6-2/TRBV6-3
j_gene: TRBJ2-1

CDR3nt: TGTGCCAGCAGTTACTTCCTACAGGGGAACGAGCAGTACTTC
CDR3aa: CASSYFLQGNEQYF
d_gene: TRBD1
abundance: many
v_gene: TRBV6-5
j_gene: TRBJ2-7

CDR3nt: TGTGCCAGCAGCTCGGACTCGCTTGTAGATACGCAGTATTTT
CDR3aa: CASSSDSLVDTQYF
d_gene: .
abundance: .
v_gene: TRBV7-3
j_gene: TRBJ2-3

CDR3nt: TGTGCCAGCAGTGGCACAGGGTCGGGTGGCGAAAAACTGTTTTTT
CDR3aa: CASSGTGSGGEKLFF
d_gene: .
abundance: .
v_gene: TRBV25-1
j_gene: TRBJ1-4

CDR3nt: TGTGCCAGCAGCGCCAAGGGGATGAGCACTGAAGCTTTCTTT
CDR3aa: CASSAKGMSTEAFF
d_gene: .
abundance: .
v_gene: TRBV7-9
j_gene: TRBJ1-1

CDR3nt: TGTGCCAGCAGCCTCGGGGGGGGGGCCGGGGAGCTGTTTTTT
CDR3aa: CASSLGGGAGELFF
d_gene: TRBD2
abundance: many
v_gene: TRBV11-3
j_gene: TRBJ2-2

CDR3nt: TGTGCCAGCAGGCAAGGGACAGAAAAAGAGACCCAGTACTTC
CDR3aa: CASRQGTEKETQYF
d_gene: TRBD1
abundance: many
v_gene: TRBV12-3/TRBV12-4
j_gene: TRBJ2-5

CDR3nt: TGTGCCAGCAGCGCATACTCCGGGACTAGCGGGAGGACCGGCACAGATACGCAGTATTTT
CDR3aa: CASSAYSGTSGRTGTDTQYF
d_gene: TRBD2
abundance: many
v_gene: TRBV9
j_gene: TRBJ2-3

CDR3nt: TGTGCCGGAACCCAGACAGCCTATGGCTACACCTTC
CDR3aa: CAGTQTAYGYTF
d_gene: .
abundance: many
v_gene: TRBV19
j_gene: TRBJ1-2

CDR3nt: TGTGCCAGCAGCTATCGAAACACCATATATTTT
CDR3aa: CASSYRNTIYF
d_gene: .
abundance: .
v_gene: TRBV5-6
j_gene: TRBJ1-3

CDR3nt: TGTGCCAGCAGCTTAGGGCAGGGGCACGGGGAGCTGTTTTTT
CDR3aa: CASSLGQGHGELFF
d_gene: .
abundance: many
v_gene: TRBV7-9
j_gene: TRBJ2-2

CDR3nt: TGTGCCAGTAGTATACGGTCGCGAAGCAATCAGCCCCAGCATTTT
CDR3aa: CASSIRSRSNQPQHF
d_gene: .
abundance: many
v_gene: TRBV19
j_gene: TRBJ1-5

CDR3nt: TGTGCCAGCAGGAATAGCGGGGGGGCCGAGCAGTACTTC
CDR3aa: CASRNSGGAEQYF
d_gene: TRBD2
abundance: .
v_gene: TRBV7-8
j_gene: TRBJ2-7

CDR3nt: TGTGCCAGCAGTTCGCAGGGTGTCTACACAGATACGCAGTATTTT
CDR3aa: CASSSQGVYTDTQYF
d_gene: .
abundance: .
v_gene: TRBV2
j_gene: TRBJ2-3

CDR3nt: TGTGCCACCAGTGAGCTAAGCGGGGAGGCCCAGTACTTC
CDR3aa: CATSELSGEAQYF
d_gene: TRBD2
abundance: .
v_gene: TRBV24-1
j_gene: TRBJ2-5

CDR3nt: TGTGCCAGCAGTTCGGGACAGAATTATCAGCCCCAGCATTTT
CDR3aa: CASSSGQNYQPQHF
d_gene: TRBD1
abundance: many
v_gene: TRBV12-3/TRBV12-4
j_gene: TRBJ1-5

CDR3nt: TGTGCCAGCAGCTTGTCCGTAGAGCAGTACTTC
CDR3aa: CASSLSVEQYF
d_gene: .
abundance: many
v_gene: TRBV5-6
j_gene: TRBJ2-7

CDR3nt: TGTGCCAGTAGACGGGACGGTGACACCGGGGAGCTGTTTTTT
CDR3aa: CASRRDGDTGELFF
d_gene: .
abundance: many
v_gene: TRBV19
j_gene: TRBJ2-2

CDR3nt: TGCGCCAGCAGCGTAGCATCTGGAAGCGCTGGAAACACCATATATTTT
CDR3aa: CASSVASGSAGNTIYF
d_gene: .
abundance: .
v_gene: TRBV9
j_gene: TRBJ1-3

CDR3nt: TGTGCCAGCAGCCCCCAGACTGAGCGCCGCTACGAGCAGTACTTC
CDR3aa: CASSPQTERRYEQYF
d_gene: .
abundance: many
v_gene: TRBV5-5
j_gene: TRBJ2-7

CDR3nt: TGTGCCAGCTCCGGGACTGATCTGGAGACCCAGTACTTC
CDR3aa: CASSGTDLETQYF
d_gene: .
abundance: few
v_gene: TRBV7-2
j_gene: TRBJ2-5

CDR3nt: TGTGCCAGCAGTTACCAACAGTTTAATGAAAAACTGTTTTTT
CDR3aa: CASSYQQFNEKLFF
d_gene: .
abundance: .
v_gene: TRBV6-2/TRBV6-3
j_gene: TRBJ1-4

CDR3nt: TGTGCCAGTAGTGGACCAGAACACAATCAGCCCCAGCATTTT
CDR3aa: CASSGPEHNQPQHF
d_gene: .
abundance: many
v_gene: TRBV19
j_gene: TRBJ1-5

CDR3nt: TGTGCCAGTAATGACCCTGTTGGGGACAGCAATCAGCCCCAGCATTTT
CDR3aa: CASNDPVGDSNQPQHF
d_gene: .
abundance: .
v_gene: TRBV19
j_gene: TRBJ1-5

CDR3nt: TGTGCCAGCAGCCGATGGACAGGGGGGGAGACCCAGTACTTC
CDR3aa: CASSRWTGGETQYF
d_gene: TRBD1
abundance: many
v_gene: TRBV7-6
j_gene: TRBJ2-5

CDR3nt: TGCGCCAGCAGTGAGGCCTTAACCTACGAGCAGTACTTC
CDR3aa: CASSEALTYEQYF
d_gene: .
abundance: many
v_gene: TRBV10-1
j_gene: TRBJ2-7

CDR3nt: TGTGCCAGCAGTGACTCGACTAGCACAGATACGCAGTATTTT
CDR3aa: CASSDSTSTDTQYF
d_gene: .
abundance: .
v_gene: TRBV6-4
j_gene: TRBJ2-3

CDR3nt: TGTGCCACCAGCAGAGATCGTGGAAGCCAAGAAGCTTTC
CDR3aa: CATSRDRGSQEAF
d_gene: .
abundance: .
v_gene: TRBV15
j_gene: TRBJ2-6

CDR3nt: TGTGCCAGCAGCCCGGGACTAGCGCATAGCTCCTACGAGCAGTACTTC
CDR3aa: CASSPGLAHSSYEQYF
d_gene: TRBD2
abundance: .
v_gene: TRBV7-8
j_gene: TRBJ2-7

CDR3nt: TGTGCCAGCAGCCAAGAAGGGACAGGGGGCGACTATGGCTACACCTTC
CDR3aa: CASSQEGTGGDYGYTF
d_gene: TRBD1
abundance: few
v_gene: TRBV4-2
j_gene: TRBJ1-2

CDR3nt: TGTGCCAGCAGTTTATCTGGGCAGCTAGATCAGCCCCAGCATTTT
CDR3aa: CASSLSGQLDQPQHF
d_gene: .
abundance: .
v_gene: TRBV27
j_gene: TRBJ1-5

CDR3nt: TGTGCCAGCAGCAGACAGGGGGCGAGCCCGAGCGAAAAACTGTTTTTT
CDR3aa: CASSRQGASPSEKLFF
d_gene: TRBD1
abundance: .
v_gene: TRBV5-5
j_gene: TRBJ1-4

CDR3nt: TGTGCCAGCAGTTCCACTAGCGGGAGGGCAGAGACCCAGTACTTC
CDR3aa: CASSSTSGRAETQYF
d_gene: TRBD2
abundance: .
v_gene: TRBV10-3
j_gene: TRBJ2-5

CDR3nt: TGTGCCAGCAGTGAATGGGACAGCACGCGCAATCAGCCCCAGCATTTT
CDR3aa: CASSEWDSTRNQPQHF
d_gene: TRBD1
abundance: many
v_gene: TRBV2
j_gene: TRBJ1-5

CDR3nt: TGTGCCAGCAGCTCTCCCAGGGATTCCTACGAGCAGTACTTC
CDR3aa: CASSSPRDSYEQYF
d_gene: .
abundance: .
v_gene: TRBV7-9
j_gene: TRBJ2-7

CDR3nt: TGTGCCAGCAGTTTCGAGGGGGACAAGTGGTATGGCTACACCTTC
CDR3aa: CASSFEGDKWYGYTF
d_gene: .
abundance: .
v_gene: TRBV12-3/TRBV12-4
j_gene: TRBJ1-2